This T cell receptor (beta chain) appears in the sequencing data of a study of regulatory T cells in long-lasting Graves disease. Study-level findings and limits: Lower TCR diversity characterized persistent Graves' patients relative to newly diagnosed patients.

The time point was: newly diagnosed GD, antithyroid drugs for less than 3 months. There was RNA extracted from PBMCs, and the TCR library was made from it. In building TCR beta libraries, iRepertoire HTBI primers were used together with Arm-PCR of CDR3 regions. TCRdb reprocessed the multiplex PCR reads with MiXCR, giving one entry per CDR3 protein. The table includes about 350,000 distinct CDR3 sequences, 15% to 20% detected once. The sample holds a few counts of this clonotype. Its antigen remains unidentified. The sample also formed part of further work on T cells in Graves' hyperthyroidism and ophthalmopathy. Per that paper: Blood also contained most expanded thyroid clonotypes above 0.001. Model predictions of ophthalmopathy came a median 6.5 months before onset.

Source: peripheral blood mononuclear cells (PBMCs), taken at new diagnosis, from a patient treated with antithyroid drugs. The receptor comes from a woman between 18 and 29 years old with Graves disease.

The CDR3 here is CASSGGTNLQETQYF. CDR3 nucleotide sequence: TGTGCCAGCAGTGGTGGGACTAACCTCCAAGAGACCCAGTACTTC. This rearrangement joins TRBV2 to TRBJ2-5, with 7 bases identical to TRBD2. The junction had 6 bases not matched to a gene; V was cut back by 4 bases and J by 1 base. CDR3 length equals 15 residues. The germline V gene encodes CDR1 SNHLY and CDR2 FYNNEI.